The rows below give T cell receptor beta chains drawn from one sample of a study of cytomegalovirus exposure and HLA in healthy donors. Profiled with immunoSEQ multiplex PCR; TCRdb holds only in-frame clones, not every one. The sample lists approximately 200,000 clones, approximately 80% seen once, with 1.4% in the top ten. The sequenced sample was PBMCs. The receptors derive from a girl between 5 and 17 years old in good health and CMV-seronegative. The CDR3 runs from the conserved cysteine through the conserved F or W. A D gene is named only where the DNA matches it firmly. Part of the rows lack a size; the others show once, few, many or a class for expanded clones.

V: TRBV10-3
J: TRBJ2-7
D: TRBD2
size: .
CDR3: CAIKLAGGPYEQYF
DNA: TGTGCCATCAAACTAGCGGGGGGGCCCTACGAGCAGTACTTC

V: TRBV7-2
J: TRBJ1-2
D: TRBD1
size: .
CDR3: CASNRQGAGYGYTF
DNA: TGTGCCAGCAACCGACAGGGGGCGGGCTATGGCTACACCTTC

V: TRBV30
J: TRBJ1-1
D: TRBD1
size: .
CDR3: CAWTGTGVFRAFF
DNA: TGTGCCTGGACCGGGACAGGGGTCTTTCGGGCTTTCTTT

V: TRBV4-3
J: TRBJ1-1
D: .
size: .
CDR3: CASSQDHTINTEAFF
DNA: TGCGCCAGCAGCCAAGATCATACAATAAACACTGAAGCTTTCTTT

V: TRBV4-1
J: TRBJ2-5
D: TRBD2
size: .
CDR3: CASSHSGAQETQYF
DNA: TGCGCCAGCAGCCATAGCGGGGCCCAAGAGACCCAGTACTTC

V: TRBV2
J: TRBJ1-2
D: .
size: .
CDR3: CASSEGASGFSPNYGYTF
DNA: TGTGCCAGCAGTGAAGGGGCCTCAGGGTTCTCACCTAACTATGGCTACACCTTC

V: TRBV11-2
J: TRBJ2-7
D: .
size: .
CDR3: CASSLPKWAGPPGYEQYF
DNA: TGTGCCAGCAGCTTACCCAAGTGGGCGGGACCTCCAGGGTACGAGCAGTACTTC

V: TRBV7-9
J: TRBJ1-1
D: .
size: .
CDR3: CASSHPTAGSIEAFF
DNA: TGTGCCAGCAGTCACCCCACGGCGGGAAGTATAGAAGCTTTCTTT

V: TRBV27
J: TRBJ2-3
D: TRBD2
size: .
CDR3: CASSFMGLATDTQYF
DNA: TGTGCCAGCAGTTTTATGGGACTAGCGACAGATACGCAGTATTTT

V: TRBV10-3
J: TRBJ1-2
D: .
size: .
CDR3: CAILPDHSREYGYTF
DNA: TGTGCCATCCTCCCGGACCACTCCCGGGAGTATGGCTACACCTTC

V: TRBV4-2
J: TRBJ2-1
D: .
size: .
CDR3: CASSQDEGANEQFF
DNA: TGTGCCAGCAGCCAAGATGAAGGGGCCAATGAGCAGTTCTTC

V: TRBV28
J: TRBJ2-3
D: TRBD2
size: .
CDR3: CASSPLFGRGSTDTQYF
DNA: TGTGCCAGCAGTCCCCTTTTTGGGCGGGGGAGCACAGATACGCAGTATTTT

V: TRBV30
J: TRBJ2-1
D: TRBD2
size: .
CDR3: CAWRISGGASQFF
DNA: TGTGCCTGGAGGATTAGCGGGGGGGCCTCCCAGTTCTTC

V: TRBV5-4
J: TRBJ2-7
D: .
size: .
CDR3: CASSLGQGPGEQYF
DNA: TGTGCCAGCAGCTTGGGGCAGGGGCCAGGGGAGCAGTACTTC

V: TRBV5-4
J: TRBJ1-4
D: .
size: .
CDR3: CASSRNPTAGNEKLFF
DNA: TGTGCCAGCAGCCGCAACCCGACAGCCGGAAATGAAAAACTGTTTTTT

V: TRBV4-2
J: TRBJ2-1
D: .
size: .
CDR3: CASSQDARQDNEQFF
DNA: TGTGCCAGCAGCCAAGATGCGCGGCAAGACAATGAGCAGTTCTTC

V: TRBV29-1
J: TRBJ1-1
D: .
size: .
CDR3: CSVSRSPGHGNTEAFF
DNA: TGCAGCGTATCAAGATCCCCGGGACACGGTAATACTGAAGCTTTCTTT

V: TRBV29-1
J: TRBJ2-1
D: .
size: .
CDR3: CSVSVRIYNEQFF
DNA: TGCAGCGTTAGTGTGCGAATCTACAATGAGCAGTTCTTC

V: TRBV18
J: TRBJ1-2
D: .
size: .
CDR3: CASSPGESYGYTF
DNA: TGTGCCAGCTCACCAGGAGAATCCTATGGCTACACCTTC

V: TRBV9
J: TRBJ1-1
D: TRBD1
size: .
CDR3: CASSAGGTEAFF
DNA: TGTGCCAGCAGCGCAGGGGGGACTGAAGCTTTCTTT

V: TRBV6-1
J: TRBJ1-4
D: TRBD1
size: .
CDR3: CASSPGQGYEKLFF
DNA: TGTGCCAGCAGCCCCGGACAGGGATATGAAAAACTGTTTTTT

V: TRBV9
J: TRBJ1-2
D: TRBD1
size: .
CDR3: CASSVGGDREGYGYTF
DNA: TGTGCCAGCAGCGTCGGGGGGGACAGGGAGGGCTATGGCTACACCTTC

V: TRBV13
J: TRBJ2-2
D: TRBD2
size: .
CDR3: CASSLGGSGPPGELFF
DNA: TGTGCCAGCAGCTTAGGCGGTAGCGGGCCCCCCGGGGAGCTGTTTTTT

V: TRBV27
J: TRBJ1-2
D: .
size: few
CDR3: CASSPGMTWGYGYTF
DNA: TGTGCCAGCAGTCCCGGGATGACTTGGGGCTATGGCTACACCTTC

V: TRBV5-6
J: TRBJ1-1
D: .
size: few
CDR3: CASSRGGWNTEAFF
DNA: TGTGCCAGCAGCCGGGGGGGTTGGAACACTGAAGCTTTCTTT

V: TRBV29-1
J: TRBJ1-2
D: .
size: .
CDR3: CSVEGRGNYGYTF
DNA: TGCAGCGTTGAAGGGCGGGGTAACTATGGCTACACCTTC

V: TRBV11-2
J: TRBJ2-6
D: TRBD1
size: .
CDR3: CASSFRQGQSLSGANVLTF
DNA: TGTGCCAGCAGCTTCCGACAGGGTCAAAGTCTCTCTGGGGCCAACGTCCTGACTTTC

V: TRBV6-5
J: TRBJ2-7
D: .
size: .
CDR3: CASSYSTGTSAYEQYF
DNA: TGTGCCAGCAGTTACTCCACCGGGACTTCAGCCTACGAGCAGTACTTC

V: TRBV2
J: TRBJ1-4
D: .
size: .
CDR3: CATRSPGGRINEKLFF
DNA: TGTGCCACCCGATCCCCGGGGGGAAGAATAAATGAAAAACTGTTTTTT

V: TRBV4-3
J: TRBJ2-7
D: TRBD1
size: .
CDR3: CASSPNPTGGSYEQYF
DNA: TGCGCCAGCAGCCCCAATCCGACAGGGGGGTCCTACGAGCAGTACTTC

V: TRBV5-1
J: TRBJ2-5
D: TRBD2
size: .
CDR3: CASSYRLAGQETQYF
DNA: TGCGCCAGCAGCTACCGACTAGCGGGTCAAGAGACCCAGTACTTC

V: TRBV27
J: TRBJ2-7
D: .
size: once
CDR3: CATSEGTNYEQYF
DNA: TGTGCCACCTCGGAAGGAACTAACTACGAGCAGTACTTC

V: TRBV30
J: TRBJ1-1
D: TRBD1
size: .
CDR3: CAWSAKDRGVGNTEAFF
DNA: TGTGCCTGGAGTGCCAAGGACAGGGGGGTAGGGAACACTGAAGCTTTCTTT

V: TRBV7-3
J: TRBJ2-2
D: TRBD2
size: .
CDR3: CASSPSLSGGQSGELFF
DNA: TGTGCCAGCAGCCCCTCGCTTTCGGGGGGGCAGAGCGGGGAGCTGTTTTTT

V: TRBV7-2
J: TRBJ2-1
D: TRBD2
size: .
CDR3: CASSSIAGGYNEQFF
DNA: TGTGCCAGCAGCTCTATAGCGGGTGGGTACAATGAGCAGTTCTTC

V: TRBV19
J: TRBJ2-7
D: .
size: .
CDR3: CASSIFHRSYEQYF
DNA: TGTGCCAGTAGTATTTTTCACAGATCCTACGAGCAGTACTTC

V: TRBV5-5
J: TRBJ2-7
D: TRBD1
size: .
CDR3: CASSSLSTEDRVTEQYF
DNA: TGTGCCAGCAGCTCGCTGTCCACGGAAGACAGGGTCACCGAGCAGTACTTC

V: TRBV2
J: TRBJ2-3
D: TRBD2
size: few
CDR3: CASQPASGRGGTDTQYF
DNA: TGTGCCAGCCAGCCCGCTAGCGGGAGGGGGGGCACAGATACGCAGTATTTT

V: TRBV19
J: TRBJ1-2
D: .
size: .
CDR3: CASSTHRAQYSGYTF
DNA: TGTGCCAGTAGTACCCACAGGGCCCAGTACTCTGGCTACACCTTC

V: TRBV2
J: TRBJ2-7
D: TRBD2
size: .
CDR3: CASSKNSGTSDEQYF
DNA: TGTGCCAGCAGTAAAAATTCCGGGACTAGTGACGAGCAGTACTTC

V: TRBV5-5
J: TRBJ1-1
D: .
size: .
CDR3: CASSIATGHTEAFF
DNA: TGTGCCAGCAGCATCGCAACAGGGCACACTGAAGCTTTCTTT

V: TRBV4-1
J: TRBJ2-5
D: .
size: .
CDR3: CASSQDSRGLGETQYF
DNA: TGCGCCAGCAGCCAAGATTCGCGGGGGCTGGGAGAGACCCAGTACTTC

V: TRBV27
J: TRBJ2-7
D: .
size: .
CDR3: CASRPVTGSLYEQYF
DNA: TGTGCCAGCAGGCCAGTCACAGGTTCACTTTACGAGCAGTACTTC

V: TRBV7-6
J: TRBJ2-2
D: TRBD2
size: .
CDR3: CASSLVPSGGAGELFF
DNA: TGTGCCAGCAGCTTAGTGCCTAGCGGGGGGGCCGGGGAGCTGTTTTTT

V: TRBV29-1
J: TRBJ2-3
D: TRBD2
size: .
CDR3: CSVERWEGLEDTQYF
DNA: TGCAGCGTTGAGAGGTGGGAGGGCCTCGAGGATACGCAGTATTTT

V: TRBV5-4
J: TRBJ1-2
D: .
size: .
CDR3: CASSSPTRGVDGYTF
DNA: TGTGCCAGCAGCTCCCCCACACGGGGGGTTGATGGCTACACCTTC

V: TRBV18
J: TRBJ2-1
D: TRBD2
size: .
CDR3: CASSPELAGAHNEQFF
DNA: TGTGCCAGCTCACCAGAGTTAGCGGGGGCCCACAATGAGCAGTTCTTC

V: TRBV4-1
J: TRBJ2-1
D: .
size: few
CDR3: CASSQTERPNEQFF
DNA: TGCGCCAGCAGCCAGACGGAGAGACCCAATGAGCAGTTCTTC

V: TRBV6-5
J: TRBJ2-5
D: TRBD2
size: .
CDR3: CASSYVRAGGPETQYF
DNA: TGTGCCAGCAGTTACGTACGAGCGGGGGGGCCCGAGACCCAGTACTTC

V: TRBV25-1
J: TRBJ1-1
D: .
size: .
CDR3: CNMRRNTEAFF
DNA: TGTAACATGAGGCGGAACACTGAAGCTTTCTTT

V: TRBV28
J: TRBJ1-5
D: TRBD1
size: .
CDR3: CASSPLRVRGLNQPQHF
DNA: TGTGCCAGCAGTCCCCTCCGGGTCAGGGGGCTGAATCAGCCCCAGCATTTT